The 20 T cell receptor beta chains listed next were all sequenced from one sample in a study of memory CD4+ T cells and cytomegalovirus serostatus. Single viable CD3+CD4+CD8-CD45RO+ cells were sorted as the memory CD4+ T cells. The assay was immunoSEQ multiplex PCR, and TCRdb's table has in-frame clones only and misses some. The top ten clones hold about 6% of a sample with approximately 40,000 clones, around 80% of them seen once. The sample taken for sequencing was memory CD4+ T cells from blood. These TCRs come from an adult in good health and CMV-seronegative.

Here the CDR3 DNA reads TGTGCCAGTTCGACTAGCGGGGGAGAGACCCAGTACTTC. It codes for CASSTSGGETQYF. The J gene is TRBJ2-5, the V gene TRBV19; 12 bases are a match to TRBD2. V was pared by 8 bases and J by 4 bases, with 2 bases of the junction left unmatched. This CDR3 spans 13 amino acids. The germline V gene has CDR1 LNHDA and CDR2 SQIVND (reference sequence).

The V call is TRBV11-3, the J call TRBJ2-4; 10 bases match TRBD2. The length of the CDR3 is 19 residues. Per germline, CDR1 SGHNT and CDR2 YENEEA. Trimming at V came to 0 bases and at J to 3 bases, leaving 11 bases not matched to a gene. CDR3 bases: TGTGCCAGCAGCTTAGATCCCCCGGGACTAGCGTACTACAAAAACATTCAGTACTTC. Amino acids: CASSLDPPGLAYYKNIQYF.

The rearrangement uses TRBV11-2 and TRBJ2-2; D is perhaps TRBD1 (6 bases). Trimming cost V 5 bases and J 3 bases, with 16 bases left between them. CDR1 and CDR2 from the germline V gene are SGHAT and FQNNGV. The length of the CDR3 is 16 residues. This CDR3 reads CASSPHDRTYTGELFF. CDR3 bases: TGTGCCAGCAGCCCCCACGACAGGACCTACACCGGGGAGCTGTTTTTT.

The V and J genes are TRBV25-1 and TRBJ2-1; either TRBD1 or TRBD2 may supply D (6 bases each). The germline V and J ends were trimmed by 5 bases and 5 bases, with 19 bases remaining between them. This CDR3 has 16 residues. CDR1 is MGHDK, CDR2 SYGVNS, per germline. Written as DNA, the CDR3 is TGTGCCAGCAGTTGGGCCGGGGGCAGCGCAGACAATGAGCAGTTCTTC. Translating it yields CASSWAGGSADNEQFF.

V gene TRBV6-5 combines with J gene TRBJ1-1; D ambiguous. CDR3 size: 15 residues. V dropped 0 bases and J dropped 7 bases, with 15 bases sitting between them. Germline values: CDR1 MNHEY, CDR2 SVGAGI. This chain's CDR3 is CASSYSPQRTIEAFF. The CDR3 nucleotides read TGTGCCAGCAGTTACTCCCCACAGCGCACGATTGAAGCTTTCTTT.

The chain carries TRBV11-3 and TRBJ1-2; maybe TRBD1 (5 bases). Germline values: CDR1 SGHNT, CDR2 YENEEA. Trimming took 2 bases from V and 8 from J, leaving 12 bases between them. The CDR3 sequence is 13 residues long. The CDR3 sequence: CASSLLDGGGYTF. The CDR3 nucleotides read TGTGCCAGCAGCTTATTGGACGGGGGAGGCTACACCTTC.

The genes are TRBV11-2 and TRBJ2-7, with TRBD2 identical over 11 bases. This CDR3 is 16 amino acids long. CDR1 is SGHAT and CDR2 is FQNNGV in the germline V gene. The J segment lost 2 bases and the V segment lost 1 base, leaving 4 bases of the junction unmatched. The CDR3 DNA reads TGTGCCAGCAGCTTAGCCCCACTAGCGGGAGCCTACGAGCAGTACTTC. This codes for CASSLAPLAGAYEQYF.

The CDR3 is CASSSSGRALEETQYF. The DNA for the CDR3 is TGTGCCAGCAGTTCTAGCGGGAGGGCCCTCGAGGAGACCCAGTACTTC. The V call is TRBV28, the J call TRBJ2-5; TRBD2 matches 12 bases. The CDR3 spans 16 residues. The germline gives CDR1 MDHEN, CDR2 SYDVKM. The J segment lost 5 bases and the V segment lost 4 bases, leaving 8 bases of the junction unmatched.

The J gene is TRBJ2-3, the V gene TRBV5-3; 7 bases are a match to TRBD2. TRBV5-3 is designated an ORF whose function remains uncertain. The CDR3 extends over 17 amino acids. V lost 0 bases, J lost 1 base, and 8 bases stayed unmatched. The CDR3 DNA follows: TGTGCCAGAAGCTTGGTAGTAGGGCTAGCGGGCACAGATACGCAGTATTTT. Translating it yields CARSLVVGLAGTDTQYF.

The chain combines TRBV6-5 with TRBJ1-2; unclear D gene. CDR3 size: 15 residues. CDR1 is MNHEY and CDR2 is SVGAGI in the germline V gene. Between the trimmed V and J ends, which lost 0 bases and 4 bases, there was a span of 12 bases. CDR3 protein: CASSYSSNRVYGYTF. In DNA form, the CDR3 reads TGTGCCAGCAGTTACTCGTCAAACAGAGTCTATGGCTACACCTTC.

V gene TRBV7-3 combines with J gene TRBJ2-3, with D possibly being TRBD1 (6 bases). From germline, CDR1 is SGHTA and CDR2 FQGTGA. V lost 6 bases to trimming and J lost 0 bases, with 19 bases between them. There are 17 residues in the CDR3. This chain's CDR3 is CASSPSSGGASTDTQYF. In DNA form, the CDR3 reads TGTGCCAGCAGTCCCTCCAGTGGGGGCGCTAGCACAGATACGCAGTATTTT.

CDR3 bases: TGTGCCAGCTGGGGACAGGGAGACGAGCAGTACTTC. It translates to CASWGQGDEQYF. The chain combines TRBV6-1 with TRBJ2-7; 9 bases line up with TRBD1. The CDR3 covers 12 residues. Germline V gene sequence: CDR1 MNHNS, CDR2 SASEGT. The V segment lost 8 bases and the J segment 5 bases; nucleotides outside the gene matches: 4.

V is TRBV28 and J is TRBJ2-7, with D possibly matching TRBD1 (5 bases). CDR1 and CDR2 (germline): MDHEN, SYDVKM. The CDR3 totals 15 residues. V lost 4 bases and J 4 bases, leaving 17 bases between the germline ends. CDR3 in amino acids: CASSSMGRNPYEQYF. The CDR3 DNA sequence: TGTGCCAGCAGTTCCATGGGGCGGAATCCATACGAGCAGTACTTC.

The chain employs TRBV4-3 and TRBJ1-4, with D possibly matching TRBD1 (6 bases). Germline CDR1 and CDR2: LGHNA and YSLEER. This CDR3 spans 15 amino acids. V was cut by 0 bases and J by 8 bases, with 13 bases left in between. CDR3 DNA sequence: TGCGCCAGCAGCCAAGAGAACAGGGAGGACGAAAAACTGTTTTTT. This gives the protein CASSQENREDEKLFF.

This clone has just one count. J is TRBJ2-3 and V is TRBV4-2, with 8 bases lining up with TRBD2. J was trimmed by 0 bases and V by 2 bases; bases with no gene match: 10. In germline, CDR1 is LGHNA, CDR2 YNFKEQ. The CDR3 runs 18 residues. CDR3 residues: CASSQQGFTSGSTDTQYF. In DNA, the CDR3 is TGTGCCAGCAGCCAACAGGGTTTTACTAGCGGAAGCACAGATACGCAGTATTTT.

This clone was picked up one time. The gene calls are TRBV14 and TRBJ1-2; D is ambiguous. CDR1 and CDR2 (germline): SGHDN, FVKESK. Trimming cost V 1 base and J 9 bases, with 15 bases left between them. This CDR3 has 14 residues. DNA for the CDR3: TGTGCCAGCAGCCAAGGGAGTTATAGGGAGAGCTACACCTTC. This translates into CASSQGSYRESYTF.

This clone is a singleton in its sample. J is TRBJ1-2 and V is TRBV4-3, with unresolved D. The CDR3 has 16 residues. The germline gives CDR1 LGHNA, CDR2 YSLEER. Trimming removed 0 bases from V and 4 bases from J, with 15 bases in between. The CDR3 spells CASSQDPGDTVYGYTF. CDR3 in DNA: TGCGCCAGCAGCCAAGATCCGGGTGACACAGTCTATGGCTACACCTTC.

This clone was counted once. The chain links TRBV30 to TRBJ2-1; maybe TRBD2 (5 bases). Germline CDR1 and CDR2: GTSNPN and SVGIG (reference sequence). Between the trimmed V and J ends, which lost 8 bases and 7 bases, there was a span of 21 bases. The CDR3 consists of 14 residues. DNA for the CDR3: TGTGCCCGAGAGGGATCAGCCGCTGGGAATGAGCAGTTCTTC. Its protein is CAREGSAAGNEQFF. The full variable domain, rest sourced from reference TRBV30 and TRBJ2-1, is SQTIHQWPATLVQPVGSPLSLECTVEGTSNPNLYWYRQAAGRGLQLLFYSVGIGQISSEVPQNLSASRPQDRQFILSSKKLLLSDSGFYLCAREGSAAGNEQFFGPGTRLTVL.

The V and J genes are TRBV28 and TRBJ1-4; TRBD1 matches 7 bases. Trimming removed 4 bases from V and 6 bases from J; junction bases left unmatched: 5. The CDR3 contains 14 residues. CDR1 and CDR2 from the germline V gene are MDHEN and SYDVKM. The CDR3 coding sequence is TGTGCCAGCAGTTCAGGGGGGTGGGATGAAAAACTGTTTTTT. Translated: CASSSGGWDEKLFF.

CDR3 residues: CASLGIGEFSYEQYF. The CDR3 DNA follows: TGTGCCAGCCTGGGGATAGGGGAGTTCTCCTACGAGCAGTACTTC. The V and J genes are TRBV28 and TRBJ2-7, with D tentatively TRBD1 or TRBD2 (5 bases each). This CDR3 has 15 residues. Germline V gene data show CDR1 as MDHEN and CDR2 as SYDVKM. V was shortened by 8 bases and J by 0 bases, with 17 bases between the two germline ends.